At least ten counts were recorded for the clone carrying this TCR beta chain. Its specificity is not known. Using immunoSEQ multiplex PCR, the repertoire was profiled, and TCRdb retains in-frame clones only, with some absent. There are tens of thousands of clones in the sample, none observed a single time. The data derive from a study of T cells after posttransplantation cyclophosphamide. The study's findings and limits: Skin or GI-infiltrating T cells shared few TRB sequences with blood. After PTCy, TRB diversity resembled that of CNI/methotrexate controls.

Germline V lookup: CDR1 SGHTA, CDR2 FQGNSA. This CDR3 is built from 18 residues. V was pared by 3 bases and J by 1 base, with 20 bases between. On the day of bone marrow donation, the related graft donor provided peripheral blood. The chain carries TRBV7-2 and TRBJ2-3; D call uncertain. The sequenced sample consisted of PBMCs. The source is a man aged 40-50 years in good health, CMV-negative, and a related stem cell transplant donor. This CDR3 reads CASSLNSRGWVGTDTQYF. The CDR3, as DNA: TGTGCCAGCAGCTTGAACAGTCGTGGCTGGGTGGGCACAGATACGCAGTATTTT.